These 31 T cell receptor beta chains share one sample of origin, sequenced in a study of vaccination effects on CD4 cells after COVID-19. Antigen-specific CD4+ T cells expanded by the ViraFEST assay with viral peptide pools were then sequenced. Culture proceeded for approximately 10 days, and CD4+ T cells were then isolated. The infection with SARS-CoV-2 (confirmed by PCR) occurred in this person between March and December 2020. No antigen has been identified for these receptors. Sequenced by immunoSEQ multiplex PCR; TCRdb stores in-frame clones only, minus some. The data contain 20,000 to 30,000 clones, 76% of them singletons. Material: CD4+ T cells from PBMCs cultured with SARS-CoV-2 spike peptides, obtained before COVID-19 vaccination. The receptors were gathered from a human donor who had a prior SARS-CoV-2 infection.

The rearrangement joins TRBV20-1 to TRBJ1-2, with D uncertain. The germline V gene encodes CDR1 DFQATT and CDR2 SNEGSKA (reference sequence). This CDR3 is 9 amino acids long. CDR3 sequence (DNA): TGCTGTCACCGGCGGGGCTACACCTTC. It codes for CCHRRGYTF.

This clone was picked up a small number of times. The chain couples TRBV10-2 to TRBJ1-1, with TRBD1 matching 8 bases. The V segment lost 6 bases and the J segment 5 bases; nucleotides outside the gene matches: 5. The length of the CDR3 is 13 residues. Germline loops: CDR1 WSHSY, CDR2 SAAADI. In DNA form, the CDR3 reads TGCGCCAGCAGAAGGACAGGGTATACTGAAGCTTTCTTT. Protein: CASRRTGYTEAFF.

The genes are TRBV18 and TRBJ1-1, with D possibly being TRBD1 (6 bases). Germline values: CDR1 KGHSH, CDR2 LQKENI. This CDR3 spans 14 amino acids. Deletions cut 0 bases from V and 1 base from J, with 6 bases between. The CDR3 bases are TGTGCCAGCTCACCACCGGGACAGAACACTGAAGCTTTCTTT. It codes for CASSPPGQNTEAFF.

The gene calls are TRBV27 and TRBJ2-7, with 10 bases that match TRBD2. Germline assignment: CDR1 MNHEY and CDR2 SMNVEV (reference sequence). CDR3 size: 15 residues. Unmatched junction bases numbered 11, after V lost 6 bases and J lost 6 bases. The CDR3 loop reads CASSSYGTSVREQYF. For the CDR3, the DNA is TGTGCCAGCAGCAGCTACGGGACTAGCGTTCGCGAGCAGTACTTC.

V gene TRBV5-6 combines with J gene TRBJ2-7; 7 nucleotides line up with TRBD1. CDR3 size: 14 residues. The V segment lost 6 bases and the J segment 7 bases; nucleotides outside the gene matches: 13. Germline V gene lookup returns CDR1 SGHDT and CDR2 YYEEEE. CDR3 DNA: TGTGCCAGCACCCGGACCGGACAGGCCTGGGAGCAGTACTTC. Its protein product is CASTRTGQAWEQYF.

The CDR3 sequence: CASSVSGTSGINEQFF. As DNA, the CDR3 is TGTGCCAGCAGCGTAAGTGGCACTAGCGGGATAAATGAGCAGTTCTTC. This rearrangement joins TRBV9 to TRBJ2-1; 10 bases align to TRBD2. V was pared by 1 base and J by 7 bases, with 8 bases of the junction left unmatched. CDR3 size: 16 residues. The germline gives CDR1 SGDLS, CDR2 YYNGEE.

The genes are TRBV7-2 and TRBJ2-5; D remains unclear. Germline CDR1 SGHTA, CDR2 FQGNSA. This CDR3 region has 14 residues. Trimming took off 1 base at V and 0 bases at J, with 6 bases between the two ends. The CDR3 bases are TGTGCCAGCAGCTTAGTGACTTACCAAGAGACCCAGTACTTC. Its translation is CASSLVTYQETQYF.

The V gene is TRBV19, the J gene TRBJ2-2; TRBD1 agrees at 10 bases. After removal of 5 bases from V and 1 base from J, the junction contained 1 base not matched to a gene. The V gene's germline CDR1 is LNHDA and CDR2 SQIVND (reference sequence). The CDR3 runs to 15 residues. DNA for the CDR3: TGTGCCAGTAGTTGGACAGGGGGGAACACCGGGGAGCTGTTTTTT. Its protein is CASSWTGGNTGELFF.

The chain has TRBV7-4 and TRBJ2-1, with 12 nucleotides matching TRBD2. CDR3 size: 18 residues. The J segment lost 0 bases and the V segment lost 7 bases, leaving 10 bases of the junction unmatched. Per the germline V gene, CDR1 is SGHVT and CDR2 is SQSDAQ. This CDR3 is CASILAGGPLYSYNEQFF. CDR3 sequence (DNA): TGTGCCAGCATCCTAGCGGGGGGGCCTCTCTACTCCTACAATGAGCAGTTCTTC.

This chain uses TRBV5-1 with TRBJ2-1; D is perhaps TRBD1 (6 bases). V was shortened by 5 bases and J by 10 bases, with 19 bases between the two germline ends. The CDR3 has 14 amino acids. CDR1 is SGHRS, CDR2 YFSETQ, per germline. The CDR3 loop reads CASSRASGVGEQFF. CDR3 nucleotides: TGCGCCAGCAGTCGTGCTTCAGGGGTCGGGGAGCAGTTCTTC.

CDR3 nucleotides: TGTGCCAGCAGCTATAGCGGGGGGGGCGCAGATACGCAGTATTTT. Translated, it gives CASSYSGGGADTQYF. V gene TRBV5-4 combines with J gene TRBJ2-3; TRBD2 aligns across 11 bases. Germline V gene data show CDR1 as SGHNT and CDR2 as YYREEE (reference sequence). V lost 3 bases and J lost 4; bases outside the gene matches: 4. The CDR3 length is 15 residues.

This clone was counted once. V is TRBV20-1 and J is TRBJ2-5; no clear D. The CDR3 extends over 11 amino acids. Trimming shortened V by 2 bases and J by 5 bases, and 6 bases separated the two germline ends. Germline V CDR1 and CDR2: DFQATT, SNEGSKA (reference sequence). The CDR3 DNA follows: TGCAGTGCTAGAATGGCGGAGACCCAGTACTTC. Encoded protein: CSARMAETQYF.

The J gene is TRBJ2-5, the V gene TRBV2; 11 nucleotides align to TRBD1. V was clipped by 9 bases and J by 5 bases; unmatched bases: 2. CDR1 SNHLY and CDR2 FYNNEI come from the germline V gene. There are 12 residues in the CDR3. The CDR3 region is CASRDRGETQYF. CDR3 DNA: TGTGCCAGTAGGGACAGGGGGGAGACCCAGTACTTC.

This clone was counted a few times. V gene TRBV3-1 (or the pseudogene TRBV3-2) combines with J gene TRBJ1-2; D remains unclear. The CDR3 spans 15 residues. The ends were cut back, 1 base at V and 7 bases at J, with 16 bases in the middle. CDR1 LGHDT and CDR2 YNNKEL come from the germline V gene (reference sequence). The CDR3 region is CASSQVGWWGIGYTF. The CDR3 DNA reads TGTGCCAGCAGCCAAGTAGGGTGGTGGGGAATTGGCTACACCTTC.

In nucleotides, the CDR3 is TGTGCCAGCAGCTTAACTCAGGTCTCCGGGGAGCTGTTTTTT. It is translated as CASSLTQVSGELFF. The J gene is TRBJ2-2, the V gene TRBV7-9; no definite D call. Trimming shortened V by 2 bases and J by 6 bases, and 10 bases separated the two germline ends. The germline gives CDR1 SEHNR, CDR2 FQNEAQ (reference sequence). There are 14 residues in the CDR3.

The chain links TRBV14 to TRBJ1-3; TRBD1 is a possible D gene (6 bases). Germline lookup yields CDR1 SGHDN and CDR2 FVKESK. Trimming removed 3 bases from V and 1 base from J, with 10 bases in between. The CDR3 is 15 residues long. Here the CDR3 DNA reads TGTGCCAGCAGCCAGCTCGGACAGTCTGGAAACACCATATATTTT. It is translated as CASSQLGQSGNTIYF.

This clone appeared a single time. J is TRBJ2-5 and V is TRBV9; D is ambiguous. Deletions cut 3 bases from V and 5 bases from J, with 11 bases between. Germline V lookup: CDR1 SGDLS, CDR2 YYNGEE. The CDR3 contains 13 residues. The CDR3 reads CASSARVGETQYF. The CDR3 DNA is TGTGCCAGCAGCGCTAGGGTAGGGGAGACCCAGTACTTC.

In nucleotides, the CDR3 is TGTGCCAGCACCCCGATACGGGGGTCTCGAGACACTGAAGCTTTCTTT. The encoded protein is CASTPIRGSRDTEAFF. This chain uses TRBV11-2 with TRBJ1-1, with D possibly TRBD1 on 5 matching bases. This CDR3 is 16 amino acids long. V was shortened by 7 bases and J by 3 bases, with 21 bases between the two germline ends. The germline CDR1 and CDR2 sequences are SGHAT and FQNNGV. Full variable domain (remainder filled in from reference TRBV11-2 and TRBJ1-1): EAGVAQSPRYKIIEKRQSVAFWCNPISGHATLYWYQQILGQGPKLLIQFQNNGVVDDSQLPKDRFSAERLKGVDSTLKIQPAKLEDSAVYLCASTPIRGSRDTEAFFGQGTRLTVV.

The chain links TRBV4-3 to TRBJ2-1; TRBD2 matches at 7 bases. Losses at the gene ends were 4 bases for V and 4 bases for J; bases not matched to a gene: 10. Germline assignment: CDR1 LGHNA and CDR2 YSLEER. The CDR3 totals 16 residues. In nucleotides, the CDR3 is TGCGCCAGCAGCCCCAATCCTAGCGGATATTACAATGAGCAGTTCTTC. It encodes CASSPNPSGYYNEQFF.

V and J are TRBV5-6 and TRBJ1-1; TRBD1 aligns across 10 bases. Germline V CDR1 and CDR2: SGHDT, YYEEEE. This CDR3 is built from 16 residues. With 1 base clipped from V and 4 bases from J, the junction kept 7 bases outside the gene matches. CDR3 sequence reads: CASSLLTGGGGTEAFF. The CDR3 nucleotides are TGTGCCAGCAGCTTGTTGACAGGGGGCGGAGGCACTGAAGCTTTCTTT.

The chain uses TRBV2 and TRBJ1-1; 9 nucleotides align to TRBD1. The germline CDR1 and CDR2 sequences are SNHLY and FYNNEI. V lost 6 bases to trimming and J lost 2 bases; unmatched junction nucleotides: 1. The CDR3 consists of 13 residues. The CDR3 protein is CASRQGANTEAFF. CDR3 coding DNA: TGTGCCAGCAGACAGGGGGCAAACACTGAAGCTTTCTTT.

V is TRBV5-1 and J is TRBJ2-3; perhaps TRBD1 as D (6 bases). This CDR3 contains 16 residues. V lost 0 bases and J 0 bases, leaving 11 bases between the germline ends. Germline V gene data show CDR1 as SGHRS and CDR2 as YFSETQ. Here the CDR3 reads CASSLVSGASTDTQYF. The DNA for the CDR3 is TGCGCCAGCAGCTTGGTATCAGGGGCAAGCACAGATACGCAGTATTTT.

This chain uses TRBV25-1 with TRBJ2-3; D gene ambiguous. Germline V gene data show CDR1 as MGHDK and CDR2 as SYGVNS. The CDR3 loop spans 13 amino acids. With 7 bases removed from V and 0 bases from J, the gap between germline ends came to 8 bases. DNA for the CDR3: TGTGCCAGCACCAGGTTTAGCACAGATACGCAGTATTTT. It encodes CASTRFSTDTQYF.

The V call is TRBV7-3, the J call TRBJ2-1, with unresolved D. The germline CDR1 and CDR2 sequences are SGHTA and FQGTGA. Trimming left V 5 bases short and J 4 bases short, with 18 bases between. The CDR3 has 16 amino acids. The CDR3 nucleotides read TGTGCCAGCAGCCCCGTAGCTGGGGTCGCATACAATGAGCAGTTCTTC. Translated, it gives CASSPVAGVAYNEQFF.

This clone was observed a few times. The J gene is TRBJ1-4, the V gene TRBV4-2, with D maybe TRBD1 (5 bases). CDR3 size: 14 residues. Germline V CDR1 and CDR2: LGHNA, YNFKEQ. V was clipped by 4 bases and J by 8 bases, with 14 bases between them. CDR3: CASSLRQSWEKLFF. The DNA of the CDR3 is TGTGCCAGCAGCCTTCGACAGAGTTGGGAAAAACTGTTTTTT.

The J gene is TRBJ2-7, the V gene TRBV6-4, with D hard to call. V was clipped by 0 bases and J by 0 bases, with 15 bases between them. Germline assignment: CDR1 MRHNA and CDR2 SNTAGT. The CDR3 runs to 17 residues. The CDR3 nucleotides are TGTGCCAGCAGTGACTCGATTGGGGTTACCACCTCCTACGAGCAGTACTTC. Amino acid sequence: CASSDSIGVTTSYEQYF.

V gene TRBV11-2 combines with J gene TRBJ2-7; 9 bases fit TRBD1. CDR3 length: 15 residues. The V and J ends lost 8 bases and 4 bases, in that order; junction bases with no gene match: 12. CDR1 SGHAT and CDR2 FQNNGV come from the germline V gene. CDR3 amino acids: CASATSRDREYEQYF. CDR3 sequence (DNA): TGTGCCAGCGCTACTTCCCGGGACAGGGAATACGAGCAGTACTTC. The whole variable domain, remainder taken from reference TRBV11-2 and TRBJ2-7, is EAGVAQSPRYKIIEKRQSVAFWCNPISGHATLYWYQQILGQGPKLLIQFQNNGVVDDSQLPKDRFSAERLKGVDSTLKIQPAKLEDSAVYLCASATSRDREYEQYFGPGTRLTVT.

J is TRBJ1-5 and V is TRBV12-3 or TRBV12-4, with D unclear. Trimming removed 7 bases from V and 6 bases from J, with 10 bases in between. This CDR3 region has 12 residues. The CDR3 DNA follows: TGTGCCAGCATGTATTTTGGTCAGCCCCAGCATTTT. This sequence encodes CASMYFGQPQHF.

Here the CDR3 DNA reads TGTGCCAGTAGTCCGGGACTAGCACGGGCAGATACGCAGTATTTT. Translating it yields CASSPGLARADTQYF. The chain recombines TRBV19 with TRBJ2-3, with 9 bases matching TRBD2. V lost 5 bases and J lost 4; bases outside the gene matches: 7. The CDR3 contains 15 residues. CDR1 and CDR2 from the germline V gene are LNHDA and SQIVND (reference sequence).

V gene TRBV11-1 combines with J gene TRBJ2-7; TRBD1 aligns across 7 bases. Germline V lookup: CDR1 SGHAT, CDR2 FQDESV (reference sequence). V lost 7 bases and J lost 2; bases outside the gene matches: 8. This CDR3 spans 14 amino acids. CDR3 DNA: TGTGCCAGCACCGACCGACAGGGTACCTACGAGCAGTACTTC. This encodes CASTDRQGTYEQYF.

The V and J genes are TRBV27 and TRBJ2-3, with 8 bases that match TRBD1. J gave up 1 base and V 7 bases, and 10 bases lay outside the gene matches. This CDR3 contains 16 residues. Germline V lookup: CDR1 MNHEY, CDR2 SMNVEV (reference sequence). The CDR3 here is CASTDPRGPGTDTQYF. The CDR3 DNA sequence: TGTGCCAGCACCGACCCCAGGGGGCCCGGCACAGATACGCAGTATTTT.